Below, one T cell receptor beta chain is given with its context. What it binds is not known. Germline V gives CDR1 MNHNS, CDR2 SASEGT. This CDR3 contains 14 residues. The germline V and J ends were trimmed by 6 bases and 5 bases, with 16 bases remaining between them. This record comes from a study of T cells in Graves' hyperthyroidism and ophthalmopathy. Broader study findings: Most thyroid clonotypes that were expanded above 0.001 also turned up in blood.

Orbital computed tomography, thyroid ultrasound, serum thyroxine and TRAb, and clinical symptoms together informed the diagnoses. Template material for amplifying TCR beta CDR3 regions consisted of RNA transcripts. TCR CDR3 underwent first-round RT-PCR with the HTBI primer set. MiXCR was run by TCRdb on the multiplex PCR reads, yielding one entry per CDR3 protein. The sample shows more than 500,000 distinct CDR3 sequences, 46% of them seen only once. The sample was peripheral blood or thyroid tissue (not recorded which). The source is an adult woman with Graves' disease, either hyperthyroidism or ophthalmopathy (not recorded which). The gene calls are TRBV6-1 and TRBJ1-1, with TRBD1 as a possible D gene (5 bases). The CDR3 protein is CASRALGRWTEAFF. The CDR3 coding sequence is TGTGCCAGCAGGGCCCTGGGGCGTTGGACTGAAGCTTTCTTT.